This T cell receptor (beta chain) was recovered during a study of regulatory T cells in long-lasting Graves disease. Study-level information: By definition, persistent Graves' disease involved antithyroid drugs for over 5 years alongside positive TSH receptor antibodies.

Trimming took 5 bases from V and 0 from J, leaving 20 bases between them. The CDR3 is 18 residues long. In germline, CDR1 is SGHTA, CDR2 FQGNSA. Sample time point: persistent/refractory GD, antithyroid drugs over 5 years with positive TRAb. Following extraction of RNA from PBMCs, that RNA was used to make the TCR library. Graves' disease diagnosis used American Thyroid Association guidelines. This clonotype was observed many times. What it binds is not known. Overall study results and limits: Accuracy could have been hurt by small sample size.

Construction of TCR beta libraries relied on iRepertoire HTBI primers and on Arm-PCR targeting CDR3 regions. Per the authors' pipeline: Sequenced samples collectively carried roughly 60 TRBV and 14 to 15 TRBJ segments. TCRdb used MiXCR to reprocess the multiplex PCR reads, holding one entry per CDR3 protein. In this record, the V and J calls reflect TCRdb's handling and not the investigators' own analysis. The sample lists some 450,000 distinct CDR3 sequences; 23% were seen once. This rearrangement joins TRBV7-2 to TRBJ2-1; TRBD1 is a possible D gene (6 bases). This specimen consisted of peripheral blood mononuclear cells (PBMCs), obtained when the disease was refractory, from a patient treated with antithyroid drugs. This sequence was found in a female donor with Graves disease. The CDR3 sequence is CASSRPKGTGSSYNEQFF. The CDR3 DNA sequence: TGTGCCAGCAGCCGACCCAAGGGAACAGGGAGCTCCTACAATGAGCAGTTCTTC.